Listed below are T cell receptor beta chains from one sample, sequenced in a study of shared clonotypes between healthy human individuals. Produced via immunoSEQ multiplex PCR; TCRdb's table is partial and in-frame only. The table lists about 2 million clones, about 95% of them singletons. Specimen: naive CD8+ T cells sorted from blood. The receptors stem from a man aged 18 to 30 in good health. Each CDR3 is given with its conserved first and last residue. A D gene is named only where the DNA matches it firmly. Size is stated for part of the rows, as once, few or many counts, or as a class when the clone is expanded.

16	TRBV10-3	.	TRBJ2-2	.	TGTGCCATCAGTGAGTCGACACAGGCGAACACCGGGGAGCTGTTTTTT	CAISESTQANTGELFF
16	TRBV9	.	TRBJ1-4	.	TGTGCCAGCAGCGTCGACAGGTTTGCAACTAATGAAAAACTGTTTTTT	CASSVDRFATNEKLFF
16	TRBV14	.	TRBJ2-2	.	TGTGCCAGCAGCCAAGAACCGGGGCCGAACACCGGGGAGCTGTTTTTT	CASSQEPGPNTGELFF
15	TRBV5-6	.	TRBJ2-3	TRBD2	TGTGCCAGCAGCGAGGGACTAGTAGGCGCAGATACGCAGTATTTT	CASSEGLVGADTQYF
12	TRBV27	.	TRBJ2-7	.	TGTGCCAGCAGTCCCACGGGCTACGAGCAGTACTTC	CASSPTGYEQYF
17	TRBV9	.	TRBJ1-3	TRBD1	TGTGCCAGCAGACGGGGGACAGGGGTCGATTGGGGAAACACCATATATTTT	CASRRGTGVDWGNTIYF
15	TRBV7-2	once	TRBJ2-7	.	TGTGCCAGCAGCTTAGGGGTACAGGTCTCCTACGAGCAGTACTTC	CASSLGVQVSYEQYF
15	TRBV6-5	.	TRBJ1-1	.	TGTGCCAGCAGTTACAGGGGCGCGGTCGGCACTGAAGCTTTCTTT	CASSYRGAVGTEAFF
16	TRBV27	.	TRBJ1-6	TRBD1	TGTGCCAGCACCCAGGGGGGGAAACCGGGGAATTCACCCCTCCACTTT	CASTQGGKPGNSPLHF
15	TRBV4-1	.	TRBJ2-1	.	TGCGCCAGCAGCCAAGTCAGGGGCTCCTACAATGAGCAGTTCTTC	CASSQVRGSYNEQFF
14	TRBV7-8	.	TRBJ2-7	.	TGTGCCAGCACCCTGGGACGGTTCACCTACGAGCAGTACTTC	CASTLGRFTYEQYF
14	TRBV9	.	TRBJ2-7	.	TGTGCCAGCAGCGTAGGGCTAGCCGGTCCCGAGCAGTACTTC	CASSVGLAGPEQYF
15	TRBV9	.	TRBJ2-7	TRBD2	TGTGCCAGCAGCGTTTTTAGCGGGGGCGTGTACGAGCAGTACTTC	CASSVFSGGVYEQYF
14	TRBV5-4	.	TRBJ2-7	.	TGTGCCAGCAGCTTGTGGGCGGACCCCTACGAGCAGTACTTC	CASSLWADPYEQYF
13	TRBV6-6	.	TRBJ2-1	.	TGTGCCAGCAGTTACATGGCCGGTACCGAGCAGTTCTTC	CASSYMAGTEQFF
15	TRBV5-1	.	TRBJ1-2	.	TGCGCCAGCAGCTTGGTATTTGGGACTAACTATGGCTACACCTTC	CASSLVFGTNYGYTF
16	TRBV4-1	.	TRBJ2-7	TRBD2	TGCGCCAGCAGCCAAGCCGGGACTAGCCGCTCCTACGAGCAGTACTTC	CASSQAGTSRSYEQYF
13	TRBV6-1	.	TRBJ2-5	.	TGTGCCAGCAGTGACGAGGGGGGGGAGACCCAGTACTTC	CASSDEGGETQYF
13	TRBV11-2	.	TRBJ2-7	TRBD1	TGTGCCAGCAGCTTAGGGACAGGGGCCGAGCAGTACTTC	CASSLGTGAEQYF
12	TRBV25-1	.	TRBJ2-7	.	TGTGCCAGCAGTGGGGTTAACTACGAGCAGTACTTC	CASSGVNYEQYF
12	TRBV4-1	.	TRBJ1-2	.	TGCGCCAGCAGCCAAGCCGGCTATGGCTACACCTTC	CASSQAGYGYTF
14	TRBV7-9	.	TRBJ2-5	.	TGTGCCAGCAGCCACCTCGAGTACCAAGAGACCCAGTACTTC	CASSHLEYQETQYF
13	TRBV19	.	TRBJ2-1	TRBD2	TGTGCCAGTAGTTTAGGACTAGCCACTGAGCAGTTCTTC	CASSLGLATEQFF
12	TRBV15	.	TRBJ2-7	.	TGTGCCACCAGGGAGGAGGGCCACGAGCAGTACTTC	CATREEGHEQYF
14	TRBV7-9	.	TRBJ2-1	.	TGTGCCAGCAGCTTAGCGGGGAGCGGCATGGAGCAGTTCTTC	CASSLAGSGMEQFF
17	TRBV7-9	.	TRBJ2-5	.	TGTGCCAGCAGCTCCCTGACTGGCGGGGCTCTCCAAGAGACCCAGTACTTC	CASSSLTGGALQETQYF
17	TRBV14	.	TRBJ2-1	TRBD1	TGTGCCAGCAGCCTACCCACCGGGACAGGGGTCAGGGATGAGCAGTTCTTC	CASSLPTGTGVRDEQFF
12	TRBV11-2	.	TRBJ2-1	.	TGTGCCAGCAGCTTGGCCCTCCATGAGCAGTTCTTC	CASSLALHEQFF
13	TRBV4-1	.	TRBJ2-7	.	TGCGCCAGCAGCCAAGTTGGGTTCAACGAGCAGTACTTC	CASSQVGFNEQYF
16	TRBV6-6	once	TRBJ2-3	TRBD1	TGTGCCAGCAGTTACACCGGGACAGGGTATACAGATACGCAGTATTTT	CASSYTGTGYTDTQYF
15	TRBV7-9	.	TRBJ2-2	.	TGTGCCAGCAGCTCACAAGCTACGAACACCGGGGAGCTGTTTTTT	CASSSQATNTGELFF
15	TRBV7-6	.	TRBJ2-7	TRBD1	TGTGCCAGCAGCCCACACACGACAGGGACCTACGAGCAGTACTTC	CASSPHTTGTYEQYF
14	TRBV2	.	TRBJ2-7	.	TGTGCCAGCAGTGACCCCACGCGGTGGATCCAGCAGTACTTC	CASSDPTRWIQQYF
15	TRBV27	.	TRBJ2-1	TRBD2	TGTGCCAGCAGGCCGGCCGGGACTAGCCTCAATGAGCAGTTCTTC	CASRPAGTSLNEQFF
14	TRBV29-1	.	TRBJ1-2	.	TGCAGCGTGAAGAAGGGGGATTGGGGCTATGGCTACACCTTC	CSVKKGDWGYGYTF
12	TRBV27	once	TRBJ2-4	.	TGTGCCAGCAGTTTACGTGATGGAGTACAGTACTTC	CASSLRDGVQYF
15	TRBV28	.	TRBJ2-7	TRBD1	TGTGCCAGCAGTTTAGGGACAGTTAGCTCCTACGAGCAGTACTTC	CASSLGTVSSYEQYF
12	TRBV2	.	TRBJ1-1	.	TGTGCCAGCAGTTGGATCGGCACTGAAGCTTTCTTT	CASSWIGTEAFF
15	TRBV7-9	.	TRBJ2-1	.	TGTGCCAGCAGCTTTGGCGAGAGCTCCTACAATGAGCAGTTCTTC	CASSFGESSYNEQFF
13	TRBV7-9	.	TRBJ2-7	TRBD1	TGTGCCAGCAGCTCTTCGGACAGGGCCGAGCAGTACTTC	CASSSSDRAEQYF
15	TRBV19	.	TRBJ1-4	TRBD1	TGTGCCAGTACCCGCTGGGACAGGGATAATGAAAAACTGTTTTTT	CASTRWDRDNEKLFF
16	TRBV4-1	.	TRBJ2-5	TRBD1	TGCGCCAGCAGCCCATGGACAGGACAGTACCAAGAGACCCAGTACTTC	CASSPWTGQYQETQYF
14	TRBV27	once	TRBJ2-1	TRBD1	TGTGCCAGCAGTCCTCGGACAGGGTTCGATGAGCAGTTCTTC	CASSPRTGFDEQFF
16	TRBV30	once	TRBJ1-3	.	TGTGCCTGGAGTGGGATGGACATATACTCTGGAAACACCATATATTTT	CAWSGMDIYSGNTIYF
15	TRBV6-6	.	TRBJ2-1	.	TGTGCCAGCAGTTACGAGGACAGTCGTTACAATGAGCAGTTCTTC	CASSYEDSRYNEQFF
13	TRBV5-8	.	TRBJ2-7	.	TGTGCCAGCAGGGAAAGAAACAATTACGAGCAGTACTTC	CASRERNNYEQYF
10	TRBV10-2	.	TRBJ2-7	.	TGCGCCAGCAGGGACTTGGAGCAGTACTTC	CASRDLEQYF
14	TRBV5-4	.	TRBJ2-5	.	TGTGCCAGCAGCCAGGGGGGGTCTTGGGAGACCCAGTACTTC	CASSQGGSWETQYF
20	TRBV28	.	TRBJ2-2	TRBD2	TGTGCCAGCAGCACCTTCCGGGAGGGAGGGTACCGCCCGAACACCGGGGAGCTGTTTTTT	CASSTFREGGYRPNTGELFF
15	TRBV7-9	.	TRBJ1-5	.	TGTGCCAGCAGCGGGGGGGGCGGTTCCGATCAGCCCCAGCATTTT	CASSGGGGSDQPQHF
13	TRBV13	.	TRBJ1-2	.	TGTGCCAGCAGCTTACCGAGGGGTCAAGGCTACACCTTC	CASSLPRGQGYTF